Described below is a single T cell receptor (beta chain) sequence and its context. Its target is unknown. This sample was taken from a study of human T cells and chemical hapten exposure. Broader study findings: Expanded TCR counts at PT1 were positively correlated with the patch test score. Relative to control repertoires, expanded TCRs gave rise to significantly more large CDR3 similarity clusters.

The CDR3 covers 13 residues. Germline V gives CDR1 MNHEY, CDR2 SMNVEV (reference sequence). Trimming cost V 6 bases and J 2 bases, with 11 bases left between them. TCRdb redid the calling of the RACE reads with MiXCR, one entry per CDR3 protein. The sample lists approximately 80,000 distinct CDR3 sequences; around 10% were seen once. This sample's time point: patch test 1, 2 weeks after DPC sensitization. Stated treatment: therapeutic diphenylcyclopropenone sensitization with weekly scalp DPC. The specimen was whole blood, collected in connection with sensitization to the hapten diphenylcyclopropenone (DPC). The J gene is TRBJ2-7, the V gene TRBV27; tentatively, D is TRBD2 (6 bases). The sequence was collected from a woman between 45 and 65 years old with alopecia areata. Some clones in this sample may be carry-over from other donors' samples. CDR3 in DNA: TGTGCCAGCAGAAGACTAGGAACCTACGAGCAGTACTTC. Amino acids: CASRRLGTYEQYF.